This T cell receptor beta chain was retrieved from a study of blood T cell repertoires in COVID-19 (dated by TCRdb to 2018 to 2020). Describing the broader study: The collaborator samples originated in the United States, Italy and Spain and spanned the acute and convalescent phases of COVID-19. The material from the prospective study consisted of cDNA or gDNA derived from T cells, B-cell-depleted T cells, or PBMCs. Deeply sampled blood TCRbeta repertoires from subjects exposed to, actively infected with, or recovered from COVID-19 were included in the dataset. A freely available public database, intended as a resource for researchers studying the immune response to SARS-CoV-2, is where the repertoires were released. The samples were drawn from two sources: the first 160 participants of the ongoing ImmuneRACE study, and 1,000 to 1,500 subjects contributed by 6 global collaborators. Sample metadata almost always included a de-identified subject ID, COVID-19 status, age in years and sex. Where available, HLA class I and class II types were taken from metadata supplied by the sample provider and were not determined by assay-based typing. Paper-wide results and their limitations: The amount of clinical and demographic metadata varied by source and participant and was provided uncurated.

In the prospective study, participants were roughly 18 to 90 years old, resided in fewer than 25 geographic areas of the United States, and were enrolled through a virtual design. To assign participants to cohorts, the prospective study relied on clinical history that participants themselves reported in a screening survey and a study questionnaire. Mobile phlebotomists in the prospective study collected whole blood, serum and a nasopharyngeal or oropharyngeal swab from every participant. Participants in the prospective study had the option to provide additional blood draws and questionnaires over a 2-month period. Prospective study blood samples were shipped either frozen or at room temperature before DNA extraction. In regard to this clone: No antigen is known for it. Within one base of it there is no much larger clone, and no base qualities were kept.

TCRbeta CDR3 regions were amplified from genomic DNA using the immunoSEQ Assay, a bias-controlled multiplex PCR. As for how the authors treated the data: Nucleated cell counts per sample were estimated from amplification of reference gene primers within the assay. To quantify the absolute abundance of each unique TCRbeta CDR3 rearrangement, sequence reads were collapsed and filtered. Productive Simpson clonality was computed per sample as the square root of Simpson's diversity index over productive rearrangements. Drawn from immuneACCESS, this table holds only the in-frame rearrangements with V and J called that TCRdb kept. Clones are partly lost; checked studies trace under half to an unresolved V gene and leave the rest unexplained. The DNA gave D and trimming, while V, J and clone size come from that table. Counted in this sample were fewer than 200,000 clones; 83% of them appeared once. Of the sample, 3.6% is held by the ten largest clones.

The receptor's source is a woman aged 50 to 65 in a cohort exposed to, infected with or recovered from COVID-19 (not recorded which). The sample taken for sequencing was PBMCs or T cells enriched from blood (not recorded which).

The base sequence is TGTGCCAGCAGTAACCCCGGGATCGGATATTCACCCCTCCACTTT. Translated, this is CASSNPGIGYSPLHF. Recombination linked TRBV28 to TRBJ1-6; the D gene remains uncertain. Inclusive of the bounding cysteine and phenylalanine, the CDR3 is 15 residues long. The only DNA kept is the CDR3, 45 bases in frame from the first base. Trimming costs V 5 bases and J 8 bases, and their ends lie 16 bases apart. Taken from the germline V gene, the CDR1 and CDR2 loops are MDHEN and SYDVKM. The full variable domain, completed from the reference TRBV28 and TRBJ1-6 proteins outside the CDR3, reads DVKVTQSSRYLVKRTGEKVFLECVQDMDHENMFWYRQDPGLGLRLIYFSYDVKMKEKGDIPEGYSVSREKKERFSLILESASTNQTSMYLCASSNPGIGYSPLHFGNGTRLTVT.